The clone carrying this T cell receptor beta chain was seen a handful of times. For TCRbeta, the library was prepared with unique molecular identifiers. TCRdb reprocessed the PCR reads via MiXCR and lists one record per CDR3 protein. The sample has roughly 670,000 distinct CDR3 sequences, about an eighth seen once. The sample is drawn from a study of T-cell reconstitution after alpha-beta-depleted transplantation in children. The germline CDR1 and CDR2 sequences are SGHTA and FQGNSA. The CDR3 is 11 residues long. V was shortened by 8 bases and J by 7 bases, with 12 bases between the two germline ends.

The chain recombines TRBV7-2 with TRBJ2-7, with D possibly TRBD1 on 6 matching bases. The sample in question was PBMCs, obtained before TCRalphabeta/CD19-depleted stem cell transplant. The source of this sequence is a girl aged 2 to 9 with congenital amegakaryocytic thrombocytopenia, due to receive a stem cell transplant. The CDR3 here is CASGYRVEQYF. The CDR3, as DNA: TGTGCCAGCGGATACAGGGTTGAGCAGTACTTC.